The clone carrying this TCR beta chain was observed a few times. Its antigen is currently unknown. The data were produced by immunoSEQ multiplex PCR, yet TCRdb's version contains in-frame clones alone and is incomplete. Among about 140,000 clones listed, approximately 85% were seen once. This sample was included in a study of T cell responses to AZD1222 COVID-19 vaccine. The germline V gene encodes CDR1 MDHEN and CDR2 SYDVKM. With 5 bases removed from V and 0 bases from J, the gap between germline ends came to 11 bases. This CDR3 is built from 15 residues. General study findings and limits: Reportedly, close to half of spike-specific TCRs are directed against unmutated variant regions. Donors in the cohort were predominantly white British and more often female, and clonal diversity was possibly underestimated. Spike was spanned by vaccine-associated CD4 TCRs, with dominance at 160-218 and 743-854.

The genes are TRBV28 and TRBJ1-3; D is undetermined. This receptor was taken from an adult who received the MenACWY meningococcal vaccine as a control. The sequencing used peripheral blood, collected 28 days after the second dose of the MenACWY control vaccine. CDR3 DNA: TGTGCCAGCAGTCTCCGGGTCGACTCTGGAAACACCATATATTTT. Amino acids: CASSLRVDSGNTIYF.